This T cell receptor beta chain was captured by sequencing in a study of shared clonotypes between healthy human individuals. TCRdb's table, derived via immunoSEQ multiplex PCR, lists solely in-frame clones and lacks some. Of about 2.3 million clones listed, about 92% are singletons. This receptor was taken from a man younger than 35 in good health. Some clones in this sample may be carry-over from other donors' samples. The sample consisted of naive CD4+ T cells from PBMCs. Subset described: CD45RA+ positively selected.

In DNA, the CDR3 is TGTGCCAGCATCCCGTCCGGAGGGGACCAAGCTTTCTTT. Translation: CASIPSGGDQAFF. This chain uses TRBV6-5 with TRBJ1-1; TRBD1 is a possible D gene (5 bases). The CDR3 is 13 amino acids. From germline, CDR1 is MNHEY and CDR2 SVGAGI. Trimming stripped 7 bases from V and 9 bases from J, with 18 bases between.